This T cell receptor beta chain was recorded in a study of Graves' ophthalmopathy and Graves' hyperthyroidism. Study results and caveats: Ophthalmopathy progression predictions by the model showed 72.22% specificity and about 71% sensitivity. Most expanded thyroid clonotypes above 0.001 frequency also appeared in blood.

The diagnostic workup employed clinical symptoms, serum thyroxine, TRAb, thyroid ultrasound and orbital computed tomography. What supplied the PBMCs was 7.5 to 10 ml of fresh peripheral blood. TCR beta CDR3 amplification used RNA transcripts. A first-round RT-PCR used HTBI primers, followed by a second-round multiplex PCR. MiXCR was run by TCRdb on the multiplex PCR reads, yielding one entry per CDR3 protein. Here the sample spans about 740,000 distinct CDR3 sequences, roughly two fifths being singletons. On this clonotype: Its matching antigen is unknown.

Losses at the gene ends were 5 bases for V and 5 bases for J; bases not matched to a gene: 5. The CDR3 is 15 amino acids. The clonotype originates from an adult man with Graves' ophthalmopathy. Input material: peripheral blood. This sequence joins TRBV12-3 or TRBV12-4 and TRBJ1-6; 8 bases line up with TRBD1. CDR3 sequence: CASSHRGSNNSPLHF. For the CDR3, the DNA is TGTGCCAGCAGTCACAGGGGGTCTAATAATTCACCCCTCCACTTT.